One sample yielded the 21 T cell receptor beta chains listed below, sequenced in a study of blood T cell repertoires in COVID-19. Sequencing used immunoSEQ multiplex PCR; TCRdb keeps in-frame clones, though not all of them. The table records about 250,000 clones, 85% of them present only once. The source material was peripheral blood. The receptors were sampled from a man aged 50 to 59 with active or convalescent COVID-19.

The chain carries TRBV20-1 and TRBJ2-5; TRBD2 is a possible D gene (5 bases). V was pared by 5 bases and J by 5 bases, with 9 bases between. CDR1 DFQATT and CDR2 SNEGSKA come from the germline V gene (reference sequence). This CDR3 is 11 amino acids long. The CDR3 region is CSAALAETQYF. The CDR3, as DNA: TGCAGTGCTGCGCTAGCTGAGACCCAGTACTTC.

CDR3 region: CASSYSYVGRNEKLFF. CDR3 DNA: TGTGCCAGCAGTTACTCTTATGTGGGGCGTAATGAAAAACTGTTTTTT. The rearrangement uses TRBV6-5 and TRBJ1-4, with D possibly TRBD1 on 5 matching bases. Trimming removed 0 bases from V and 4 bases from J, with 12 bases in between. Per germline, CDR1 MNHEY and CDR2 SVGAGI. The CDR3 runs to 16 residues.

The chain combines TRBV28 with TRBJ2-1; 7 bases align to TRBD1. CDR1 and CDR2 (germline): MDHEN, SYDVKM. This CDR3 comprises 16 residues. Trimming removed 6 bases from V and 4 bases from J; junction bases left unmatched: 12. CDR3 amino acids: CASSPRPTGKYNEQFF. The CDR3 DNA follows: TGTGCCAGCAGCCCTCGCCCGACAGGGAAGTACAATGAGCAGTTCTTC.

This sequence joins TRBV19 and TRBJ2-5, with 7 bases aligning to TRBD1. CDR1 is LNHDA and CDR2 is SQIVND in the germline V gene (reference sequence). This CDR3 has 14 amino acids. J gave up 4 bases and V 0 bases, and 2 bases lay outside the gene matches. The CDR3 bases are TGTGCCAGTAGTATAGAAAGGGGGCGAGAGACCCAGTACTTC. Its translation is CASSIERGRETQYF.

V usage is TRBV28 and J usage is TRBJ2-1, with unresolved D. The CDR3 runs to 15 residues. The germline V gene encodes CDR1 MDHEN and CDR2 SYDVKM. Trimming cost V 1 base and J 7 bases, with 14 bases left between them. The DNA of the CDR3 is TGTGCCAGCAGTTTATACTCGTTACGCGATAATGAGCAGTTCTTC. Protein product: CASSLYSLRDNEQFF.

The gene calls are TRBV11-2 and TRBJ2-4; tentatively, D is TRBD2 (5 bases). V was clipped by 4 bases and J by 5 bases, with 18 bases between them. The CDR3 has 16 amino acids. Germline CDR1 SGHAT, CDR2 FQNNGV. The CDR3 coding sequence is TGTGCCAGCAGCTCCCCAACTAGGACCCGAGAAAACATTCAGTACTTC. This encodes CASSSPTRTRENIQYF.

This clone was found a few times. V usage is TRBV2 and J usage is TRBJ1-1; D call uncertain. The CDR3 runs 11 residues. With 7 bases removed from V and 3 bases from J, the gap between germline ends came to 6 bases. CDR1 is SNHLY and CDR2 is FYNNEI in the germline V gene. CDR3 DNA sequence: TGTGCCAGCATACTATACACTGAAGCTTTCTTT. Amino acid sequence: CASILYTEAFF.

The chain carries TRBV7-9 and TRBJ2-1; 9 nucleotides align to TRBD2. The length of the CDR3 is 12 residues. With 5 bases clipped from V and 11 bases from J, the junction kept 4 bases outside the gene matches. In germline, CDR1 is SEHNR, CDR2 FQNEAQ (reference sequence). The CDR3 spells CASSVTSGKQFF. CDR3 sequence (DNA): TGTGCCAGCAGCGTGACTAGCGGCAAGCAGTTCTTC.

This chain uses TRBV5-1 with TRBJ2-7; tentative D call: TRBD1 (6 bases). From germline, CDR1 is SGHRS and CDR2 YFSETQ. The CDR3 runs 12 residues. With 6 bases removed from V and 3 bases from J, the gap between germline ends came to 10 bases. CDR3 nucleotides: TGCGCCAGCAACATGGACAGCTACGAGCAGTACTTC. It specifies CASNMDSYEQYF.

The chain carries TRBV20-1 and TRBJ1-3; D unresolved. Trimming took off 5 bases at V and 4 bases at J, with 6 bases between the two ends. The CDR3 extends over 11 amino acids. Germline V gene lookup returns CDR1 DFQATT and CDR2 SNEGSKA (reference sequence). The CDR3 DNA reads TGCAGTGCTGAACAGGGAAACACCATATATTTT. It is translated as CSAEQGNTIYF.

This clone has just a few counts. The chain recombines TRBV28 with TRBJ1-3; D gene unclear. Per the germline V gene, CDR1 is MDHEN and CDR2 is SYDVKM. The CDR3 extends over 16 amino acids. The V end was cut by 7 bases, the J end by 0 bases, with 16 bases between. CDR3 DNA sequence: TGTGCCAGCACCCAACCGGACTATTACTCTGGAAACACCATATATTTT. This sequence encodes CASTQPDYYSGNTIYF.

The CDR3 DNA sequence: TGTGCCAGCAGTAAGCCCATTGAGGGAACGAACACCGGGGAGCTGTTTTTT. Its protein is CASSKPIEGTNTGELFF. This sequence joins TRBV7-9 and TRBJ2-2; D perhaps matches TRBD2 (5 bases). Germline CDR1 and CDR2: SEHNR and FQNEAQ (reference sequence). V dropped 6 bases and J dropped 0 bases, with 17 bases sitting between them. The CDR3 contains 17 residues.

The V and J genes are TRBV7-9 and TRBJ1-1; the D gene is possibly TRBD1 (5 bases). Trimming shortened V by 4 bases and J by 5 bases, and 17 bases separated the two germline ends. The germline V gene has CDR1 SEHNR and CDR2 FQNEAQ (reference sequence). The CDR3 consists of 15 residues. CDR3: CASSSFSGRETEAFF. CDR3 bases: TGTGCCAGCAGCTCATTTTCGGGCAGGGAAACTGAAGCTTTCTTT.

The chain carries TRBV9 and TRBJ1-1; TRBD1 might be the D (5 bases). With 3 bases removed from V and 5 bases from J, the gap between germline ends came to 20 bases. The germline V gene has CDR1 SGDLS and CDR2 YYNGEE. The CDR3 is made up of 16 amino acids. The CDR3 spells CASSAGRGWGGTEAFF. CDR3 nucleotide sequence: TGTGCCAGCAGCGCGGGGCGAGGTTGGGGAGGGACTGAAGCTTTCTTT.

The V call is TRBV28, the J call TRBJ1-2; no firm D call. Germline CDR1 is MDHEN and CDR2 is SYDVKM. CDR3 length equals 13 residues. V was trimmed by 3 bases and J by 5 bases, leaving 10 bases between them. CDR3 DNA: TGTGCCAGCAGTTTCGCACGGGTATATGGCTACACCTTC. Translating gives CASSFARVYGYTF.

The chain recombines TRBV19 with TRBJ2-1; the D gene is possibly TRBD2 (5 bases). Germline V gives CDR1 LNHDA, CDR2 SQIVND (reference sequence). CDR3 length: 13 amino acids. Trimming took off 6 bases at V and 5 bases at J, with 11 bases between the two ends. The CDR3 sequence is CASSRTRDNEQFF. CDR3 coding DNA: TGTGCCAGTAGCCGCACTAGAGACAATGAGCAGTTCTTC.

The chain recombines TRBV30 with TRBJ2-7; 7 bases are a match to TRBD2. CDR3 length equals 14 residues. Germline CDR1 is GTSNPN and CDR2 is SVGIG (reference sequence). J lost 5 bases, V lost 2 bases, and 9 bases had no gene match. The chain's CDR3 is CAWSTAGLSHEQYF. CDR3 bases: TGTGCCTGGAGTACAGCGGGATTGTCACACGAGCAGTACTTC. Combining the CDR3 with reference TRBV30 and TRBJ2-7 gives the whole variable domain SQTIHQWPATLVQPVGSPLSLECTVEGTSNPNLYWYRQAAGRGLQLLFYSVGIGQISSEVPQNLSASRPQDRQFILSSKKLLLSDSGFYLCAWSTAGLSHEQYFGPGTRLTVT.

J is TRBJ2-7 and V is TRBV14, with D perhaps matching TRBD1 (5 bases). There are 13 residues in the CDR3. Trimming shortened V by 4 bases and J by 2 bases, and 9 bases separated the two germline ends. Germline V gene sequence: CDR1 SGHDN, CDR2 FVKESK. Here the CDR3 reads CASSLDRAYEQYF. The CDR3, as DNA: TGTGCCAGCAGCCTCGACAGAGCCTACGAGCAGTACTTC.

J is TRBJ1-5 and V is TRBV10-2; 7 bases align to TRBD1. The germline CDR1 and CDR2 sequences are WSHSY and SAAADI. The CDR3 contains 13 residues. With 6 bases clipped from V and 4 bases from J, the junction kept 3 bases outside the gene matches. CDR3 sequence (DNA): TGCGCCAGCAGCGTACAGGGGAATCAGCCCCAGCATTTT. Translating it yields CASSVQGNQPQHF.

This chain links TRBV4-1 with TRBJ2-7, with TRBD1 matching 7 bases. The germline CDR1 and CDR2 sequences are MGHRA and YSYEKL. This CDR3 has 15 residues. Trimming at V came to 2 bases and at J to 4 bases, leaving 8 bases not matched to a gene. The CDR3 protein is CASSQYTGDLYEQYF. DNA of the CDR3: TGCGCCAGCAGCCAATATACAGGGGATCTTTACGAGCAGTACTTC.

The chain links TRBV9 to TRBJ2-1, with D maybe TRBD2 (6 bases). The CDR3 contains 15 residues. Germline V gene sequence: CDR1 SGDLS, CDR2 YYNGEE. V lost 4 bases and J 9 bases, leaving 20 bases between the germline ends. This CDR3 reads CASSPAGTGLGEQFF. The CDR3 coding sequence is TGTGCCAGCAGCCCGGCCGGGACTGGGCTAGGTGAGCAGTTCTTC.